A single TCR beta chain is shown here with its context. Antigen: not known. This sample was taken from a study of T-cell reconstitution after alpha-beta-depleted transplantation in children. Study findings and constraints: Among T cells one year after transplant, newly produced cells accounted for most counts and diversity. Where some patients showed high TCRbeta diversity at day 60, it came from recipient T cells and thymic progenitors that had survived. There were reportedly several hundred expanded graft clones from which alpha-beta T cells came about two months after transplant.

Preparation of the TCRbeta library was carried out with unique molecular identifiers. Each CDR3 protein gets one entry after TCRdb re-called the PCR reads with MiXCR. The repertoire holds 540,000 or so distinct CDR3 sequences, roughly 23% seen once, with 14% in the top ten. The CDR3 loop spans 16 amino acids. J was trimmed by 4 bases and V by 4 bases; bases with no gene match: 7. The V gene's germline CDR1 is SGHRS and CDR2 YFSETQ. The origin of this receptor is a boy younger than two who had a stem cell transplant for acute myeloid leukemia, so the T cells may come from the graft donor. This material consisted of PBMCs, mostly from graft donor cells, taken 360 days after TCRalphabeta/CD19-depleted stem cell transplant. The rearrangement links TRBV5-1 to TRBJ2-3; 12 positions agree with TRBD2. CDR3 DNA sequence: TGCGCCAGCAGCCAAAAGACTAGCGGGGGACCAGATACGCAGTATTTT. This codes for CASSQKTSGGPDTQYF.